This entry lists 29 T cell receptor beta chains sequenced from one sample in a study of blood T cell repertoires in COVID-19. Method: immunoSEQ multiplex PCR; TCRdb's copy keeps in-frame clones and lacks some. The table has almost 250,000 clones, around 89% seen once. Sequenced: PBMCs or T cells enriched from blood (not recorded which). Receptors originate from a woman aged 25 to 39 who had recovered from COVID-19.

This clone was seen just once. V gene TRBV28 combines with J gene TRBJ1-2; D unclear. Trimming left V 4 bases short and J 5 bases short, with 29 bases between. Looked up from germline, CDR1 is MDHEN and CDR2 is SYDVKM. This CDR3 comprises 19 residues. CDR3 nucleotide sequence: TGTGCCAGCAGTTCTAGTTTACCCACCCTGCGGCCAGAGACGTATGGCTACACCTTC. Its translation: CASSSSLPTLRPETYGYTF.

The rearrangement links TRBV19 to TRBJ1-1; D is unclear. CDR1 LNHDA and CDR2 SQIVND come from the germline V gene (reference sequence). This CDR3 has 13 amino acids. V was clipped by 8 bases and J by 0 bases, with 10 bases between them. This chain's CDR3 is CASGGSMNTEAFF. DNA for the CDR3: TGTGCCAGTGGAGGGAGCATGAACACTGAAGCTTTCTTT.

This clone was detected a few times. CDR3: CASSQDEGLSAQYF. The CDR3 DNA reads as TGTGCCAGCAGCCAAGACGAGGGACTAAGTGCGCAGTATTTT. The rearrangement uses TRBV3-1 (or the pseudogene TRBV3-2) and TRBJ2-3, with 7 bases aligning to TRBD2. The CDR3 is 14 residues long. Trimming cost V 0 bases and J 10 bases; bases outside gene matches: 7. Germline V lookup: CDR1 LGHDT, CDR2 YNNKEL (reference sequence).

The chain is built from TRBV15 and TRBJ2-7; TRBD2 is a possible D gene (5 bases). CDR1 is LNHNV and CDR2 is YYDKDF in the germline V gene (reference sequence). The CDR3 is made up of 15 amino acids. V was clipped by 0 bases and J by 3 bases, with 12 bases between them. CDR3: CATSRDQPGSYEQYF. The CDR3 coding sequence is TGTGCCACCAGCAGAGATCAACCGGGGAGCTACGAGCAGTACTTC.

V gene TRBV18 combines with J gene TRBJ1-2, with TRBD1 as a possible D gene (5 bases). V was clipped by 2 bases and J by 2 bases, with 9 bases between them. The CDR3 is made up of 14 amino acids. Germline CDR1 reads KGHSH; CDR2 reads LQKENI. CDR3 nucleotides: TGTGCCAGCTCACCAGCGGGGGGGAACTATGGCTACACCTTC. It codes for CASSPAGGNYGYTF.

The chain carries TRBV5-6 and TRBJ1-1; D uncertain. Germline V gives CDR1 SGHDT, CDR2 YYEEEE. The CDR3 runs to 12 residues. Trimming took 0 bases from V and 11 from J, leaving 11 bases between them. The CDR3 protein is CASSLAGRTAFF. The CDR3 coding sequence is TGTGCCAGCAGCTTGGCGGGGAGGACTGCTTTCTTT.

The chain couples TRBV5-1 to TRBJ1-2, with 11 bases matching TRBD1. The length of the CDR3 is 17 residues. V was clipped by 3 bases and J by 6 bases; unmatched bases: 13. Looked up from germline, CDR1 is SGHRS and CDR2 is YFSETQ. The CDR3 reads CASSSGTGGASVNGYTF. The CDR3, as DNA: TGCGCCAGCAGCTCCGGGACAGGGGGTGCTAGTGTAAATGGCTACACCTTC.

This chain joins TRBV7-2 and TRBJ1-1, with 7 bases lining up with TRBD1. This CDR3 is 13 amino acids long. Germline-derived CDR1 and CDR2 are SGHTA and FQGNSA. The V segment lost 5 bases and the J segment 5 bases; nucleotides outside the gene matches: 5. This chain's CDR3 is CASSPQGFTEAFF. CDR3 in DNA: TGTGCCAGCAGCCCACAGGGGTTTACTGAAGCTTTCTTT.

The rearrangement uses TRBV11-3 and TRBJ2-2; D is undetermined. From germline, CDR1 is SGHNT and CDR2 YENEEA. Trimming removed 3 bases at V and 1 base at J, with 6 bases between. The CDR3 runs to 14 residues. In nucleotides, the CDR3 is TGTGCCAGCAGCTTCGGCGGGAACACCGGGGAGCTGTTTTTT. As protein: CASSFGGNTGELFF.

Here the CDR3 DNA reads TGCAGCGTTGTGGTAACAGGACGTACCCACTATGGCTACACCTTC. Translated, it gives CSVVVTGRTHYGYTF. V usage is TRBV29-1 and J usage is TRBJ1-2; weak D call: TRBD1 (5 bases). This CDR3 region has 15 residues. Germline V gene lookup returns CDR1 SQVTM and CDR2 ANQGSEA. Trimming took 4 bases from V and 3 from J, leaving 18 bases between them.

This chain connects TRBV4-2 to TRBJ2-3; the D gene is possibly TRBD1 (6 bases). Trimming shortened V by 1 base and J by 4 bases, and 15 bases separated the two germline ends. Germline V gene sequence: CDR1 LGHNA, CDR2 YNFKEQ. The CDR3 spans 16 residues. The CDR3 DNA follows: TGTGCCAGCAGCCAAGTGACCCAACAGGGAGCAGATACGCAGTATTTT. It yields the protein CASSQVTQQGADTQYF.

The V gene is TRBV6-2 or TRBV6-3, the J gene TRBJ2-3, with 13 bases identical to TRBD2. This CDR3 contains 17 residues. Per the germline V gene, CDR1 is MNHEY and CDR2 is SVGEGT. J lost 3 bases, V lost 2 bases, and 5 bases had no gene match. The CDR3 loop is CASSYVPGLAGTDTQYF. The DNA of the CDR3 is TGTGCCAGCAGTTACGTGCCGGGACTAGCGGGAACAGATACGCAGTATTTT.

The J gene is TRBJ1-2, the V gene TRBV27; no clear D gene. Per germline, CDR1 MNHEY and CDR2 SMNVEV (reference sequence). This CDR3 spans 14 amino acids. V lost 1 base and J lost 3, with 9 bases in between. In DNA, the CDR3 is TGTGCCAGCAGTTTATATAACGGGGACTATGGCTACACCTTC. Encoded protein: CASSLYNGDYGYTF.

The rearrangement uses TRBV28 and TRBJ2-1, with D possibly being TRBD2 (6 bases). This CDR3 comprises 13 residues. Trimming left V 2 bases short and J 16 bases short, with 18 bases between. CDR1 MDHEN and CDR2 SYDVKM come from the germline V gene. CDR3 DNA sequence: TGTGCCAGCAGTTTAATTGCGGGGCAGGGTTTTTTCTTC. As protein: CASSLIAGQGFFF.

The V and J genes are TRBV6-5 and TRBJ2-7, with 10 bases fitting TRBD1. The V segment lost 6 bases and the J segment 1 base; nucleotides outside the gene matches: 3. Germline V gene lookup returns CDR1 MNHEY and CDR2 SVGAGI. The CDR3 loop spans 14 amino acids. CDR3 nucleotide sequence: TGTGCCAGCAGCCCGGGACAGGGGTCCTACGAGCAGTACTTC. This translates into CASSPGQGSYEQYF.

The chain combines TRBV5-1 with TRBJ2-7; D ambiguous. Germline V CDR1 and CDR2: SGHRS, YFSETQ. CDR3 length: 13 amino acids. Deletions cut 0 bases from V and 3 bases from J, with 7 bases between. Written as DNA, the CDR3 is TGCGCCAGCAGCTTGGATCCAGTCTACGAGCAGTACTTC. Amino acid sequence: CASSLDPVYEQYF.

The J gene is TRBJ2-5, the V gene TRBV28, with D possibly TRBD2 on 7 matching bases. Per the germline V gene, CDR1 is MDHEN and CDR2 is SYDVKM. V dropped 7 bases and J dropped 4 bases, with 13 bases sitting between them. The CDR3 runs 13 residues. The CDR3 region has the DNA TGTGCCAGCACCGATCGGGGGGCAGAGACCCAGTACTTC. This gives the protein CASTDRGAETQYF.

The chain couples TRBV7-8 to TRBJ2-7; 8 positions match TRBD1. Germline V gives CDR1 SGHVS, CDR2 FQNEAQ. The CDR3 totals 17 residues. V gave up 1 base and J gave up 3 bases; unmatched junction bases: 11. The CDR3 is CASSLDYLGRGLYEQYF. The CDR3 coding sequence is TGTGCCAGCAGCTTAGATTATCTAGGCAGGGGGCTCTACGAGCAGTACTTC.

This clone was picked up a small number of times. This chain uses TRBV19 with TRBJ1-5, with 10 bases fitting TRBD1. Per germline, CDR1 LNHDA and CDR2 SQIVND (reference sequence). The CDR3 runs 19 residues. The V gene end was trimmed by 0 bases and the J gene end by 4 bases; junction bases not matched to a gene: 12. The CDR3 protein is CASSIDRLTGGRRNQPQHF. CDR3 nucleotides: TGTGCCAGTAGTATAGATCGGTTGACAGGGGGCCGTCGGAATCAGCCCCAGCATTTT.

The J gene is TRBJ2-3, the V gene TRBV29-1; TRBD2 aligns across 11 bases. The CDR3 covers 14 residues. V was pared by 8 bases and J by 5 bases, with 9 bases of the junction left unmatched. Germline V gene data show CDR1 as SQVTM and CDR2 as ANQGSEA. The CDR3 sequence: CSSRVLAGGDTQYF. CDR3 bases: TGCAGCTCTCGTGTGCTAGCGGGAGGAGATACGCAGTATTTT.

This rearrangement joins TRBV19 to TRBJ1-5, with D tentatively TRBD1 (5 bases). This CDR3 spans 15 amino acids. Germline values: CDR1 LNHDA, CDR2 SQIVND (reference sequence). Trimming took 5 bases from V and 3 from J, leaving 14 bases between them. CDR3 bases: TGTGCCAGTAGTGCCGGGGGGGGAGTCAATCAGCCCCAGCATTTT. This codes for CASSAGGGVNQPQHF.

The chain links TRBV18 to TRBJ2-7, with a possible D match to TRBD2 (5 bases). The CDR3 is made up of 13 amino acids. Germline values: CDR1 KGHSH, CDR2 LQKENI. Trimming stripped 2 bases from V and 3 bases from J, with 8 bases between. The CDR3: CASSPSGNYEQYF. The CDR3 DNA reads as TGTGCCAGCTCACCATCGGGAAACTACGAGCAGTACTTC. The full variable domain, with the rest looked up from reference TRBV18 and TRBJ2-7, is NAGVMQNPRHLVRRRGQEARLRCSPMKGHSHVYWYRQLPEEGLKFMVYLQKENIIDESGMPKERFSAEFPKEGPSILRIQQVVRGDSAAYFCASSPSGNYEQYFGPGTRLTVT.

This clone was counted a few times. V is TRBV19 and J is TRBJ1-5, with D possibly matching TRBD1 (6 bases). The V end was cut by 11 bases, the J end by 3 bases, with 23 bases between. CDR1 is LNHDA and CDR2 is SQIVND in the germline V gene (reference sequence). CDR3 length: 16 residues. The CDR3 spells CASNIFSGGANQPQHF. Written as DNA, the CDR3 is TGTGCCTCCAATATTTTCAGTGGGGGGGCCAATCAGCCCCAGCATTTT.

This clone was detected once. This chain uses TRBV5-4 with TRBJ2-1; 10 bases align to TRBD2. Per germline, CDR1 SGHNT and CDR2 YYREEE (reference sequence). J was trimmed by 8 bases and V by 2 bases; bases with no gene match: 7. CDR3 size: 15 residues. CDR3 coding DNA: TGTGCCAGCAGCTTTCTAGCGGGAGAATTGGATGAGCAGTTCTTC. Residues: CASSFLAGELDEQFF.

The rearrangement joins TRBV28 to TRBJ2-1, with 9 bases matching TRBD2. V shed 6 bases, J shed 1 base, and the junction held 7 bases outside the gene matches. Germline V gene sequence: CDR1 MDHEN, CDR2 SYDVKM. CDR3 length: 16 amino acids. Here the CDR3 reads CASSPSSGNSYNEQFF. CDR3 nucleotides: TGTGCCAGCAGCCCCTCTAGCGGGAATTCCTACAATGAGCAGTTCTTC.

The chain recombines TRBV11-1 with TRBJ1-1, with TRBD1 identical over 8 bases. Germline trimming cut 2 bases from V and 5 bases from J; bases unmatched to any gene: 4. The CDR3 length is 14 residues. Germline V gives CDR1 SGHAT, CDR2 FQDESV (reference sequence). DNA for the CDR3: TGTGCCAGCAGCTTAACAGGGGGAGAGACTGAAGCTTTCTTT. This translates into CASSLTGGETEAFF.

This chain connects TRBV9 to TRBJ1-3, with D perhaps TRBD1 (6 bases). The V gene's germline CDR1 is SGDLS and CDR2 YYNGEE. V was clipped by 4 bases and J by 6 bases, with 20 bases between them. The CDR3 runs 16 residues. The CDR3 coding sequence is TGTGCCAGCAGCCTTACGGACAGCCTCCATCAAAACACCATATATTTT. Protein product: CASSLTDSLHQNTIYF.

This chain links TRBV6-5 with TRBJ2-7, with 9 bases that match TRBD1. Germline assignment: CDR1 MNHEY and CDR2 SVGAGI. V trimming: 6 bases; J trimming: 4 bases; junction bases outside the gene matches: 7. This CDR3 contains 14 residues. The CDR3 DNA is TGTGCCAGCAGGAAGGGACAGGGTACGTACGAGCAGTACTTC. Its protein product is CASRKGQGTYEQYF.

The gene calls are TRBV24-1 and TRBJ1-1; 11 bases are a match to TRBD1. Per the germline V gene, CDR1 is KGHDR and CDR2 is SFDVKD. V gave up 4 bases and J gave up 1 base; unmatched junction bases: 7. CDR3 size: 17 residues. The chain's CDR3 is CATSEGQGVISNTEAFF. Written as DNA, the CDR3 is TGTGCCACCAGTGAGGGACAGGGGGTCATCTCGAACACTGAAGCTTTCTTT.